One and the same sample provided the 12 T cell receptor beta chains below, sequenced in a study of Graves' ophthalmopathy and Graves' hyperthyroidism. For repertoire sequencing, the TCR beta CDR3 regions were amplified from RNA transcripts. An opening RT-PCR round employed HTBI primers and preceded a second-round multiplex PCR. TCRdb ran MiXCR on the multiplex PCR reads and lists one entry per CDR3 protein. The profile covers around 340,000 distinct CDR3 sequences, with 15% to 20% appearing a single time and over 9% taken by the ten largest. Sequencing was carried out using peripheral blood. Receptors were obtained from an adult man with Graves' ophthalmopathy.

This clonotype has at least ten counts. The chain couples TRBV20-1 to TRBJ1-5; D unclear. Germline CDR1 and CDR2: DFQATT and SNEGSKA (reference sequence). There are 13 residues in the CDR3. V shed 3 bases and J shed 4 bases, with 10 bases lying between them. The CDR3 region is CSASDGVNQPQHF. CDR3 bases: TGCAGTGCTAGTGATGGGGTGAATCAGCCCCAGCATTTT.

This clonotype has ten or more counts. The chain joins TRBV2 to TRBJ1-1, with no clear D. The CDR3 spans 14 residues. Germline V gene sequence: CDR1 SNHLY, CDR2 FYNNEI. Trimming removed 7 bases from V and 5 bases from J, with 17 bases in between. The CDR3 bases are TGTGCCAGCACTGGAGACGGAGCGGGGACTGAAGCTTTCTTT. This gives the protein CASTGDGAGTEAFF.

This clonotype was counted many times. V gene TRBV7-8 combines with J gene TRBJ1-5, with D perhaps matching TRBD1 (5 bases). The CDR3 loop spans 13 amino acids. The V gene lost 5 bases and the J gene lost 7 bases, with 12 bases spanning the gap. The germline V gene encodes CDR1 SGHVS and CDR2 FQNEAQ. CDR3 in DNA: TGTGCCAGCAGCGCACGAGGGGTGCAGCCCCAGCATTTT. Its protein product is CASSARGVQPQHF.

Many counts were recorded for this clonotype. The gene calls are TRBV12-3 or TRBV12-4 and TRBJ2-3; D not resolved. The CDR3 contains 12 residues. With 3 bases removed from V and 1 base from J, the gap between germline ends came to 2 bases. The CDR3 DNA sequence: TGTGCCAGCAGTTTGGGCACAGATACGCAGTATTTT. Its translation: CASSLGTDTQYF.

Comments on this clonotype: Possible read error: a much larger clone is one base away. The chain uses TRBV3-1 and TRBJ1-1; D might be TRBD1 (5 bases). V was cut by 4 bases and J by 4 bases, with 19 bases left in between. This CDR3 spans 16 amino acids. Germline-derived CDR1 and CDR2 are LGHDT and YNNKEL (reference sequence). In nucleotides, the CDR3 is TGTGCCAGCAGCCGAGGTTCGGGCAGGGAGAGCACTGAAGCTTTCTTT. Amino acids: CASSRGSGRESTEAFF.

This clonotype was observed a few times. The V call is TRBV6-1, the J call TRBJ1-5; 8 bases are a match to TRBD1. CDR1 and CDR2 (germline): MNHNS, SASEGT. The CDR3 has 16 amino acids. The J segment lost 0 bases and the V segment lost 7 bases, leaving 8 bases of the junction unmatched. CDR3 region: CASIAGQGDSNQPQHF. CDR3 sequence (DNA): TGTGCCAGCATCGCCGGACAGGGTGATAGCAATCAGCCCCAGCATTTT.

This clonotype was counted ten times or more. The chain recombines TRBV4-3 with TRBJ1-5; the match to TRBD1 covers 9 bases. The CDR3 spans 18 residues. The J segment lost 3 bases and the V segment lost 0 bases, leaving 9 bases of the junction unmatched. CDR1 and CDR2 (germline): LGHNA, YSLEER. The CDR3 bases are TGCGCCAGCAGCCAAGATGTAGTGGGACAGGGCTACAATCAGCCCCAGCATTTT. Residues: CASSQDVVGQGYNQPQHF.

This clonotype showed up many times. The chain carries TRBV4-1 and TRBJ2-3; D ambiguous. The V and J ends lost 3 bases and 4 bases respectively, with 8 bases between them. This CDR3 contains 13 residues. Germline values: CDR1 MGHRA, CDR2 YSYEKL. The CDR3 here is CASSQGYADTQYF. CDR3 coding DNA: TGCGCCAGCAGCCAGGGATATGCAGATACGCAGTATTTT.

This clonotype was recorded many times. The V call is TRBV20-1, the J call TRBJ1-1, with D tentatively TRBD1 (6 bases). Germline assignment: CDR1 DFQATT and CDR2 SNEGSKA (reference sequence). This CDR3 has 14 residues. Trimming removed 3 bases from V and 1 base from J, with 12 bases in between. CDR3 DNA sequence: TGCAGTGCTAGCGACCCCAGGGGGAACACTGAAGCTTTCTTT. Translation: CSASDPRGNTEAFF.

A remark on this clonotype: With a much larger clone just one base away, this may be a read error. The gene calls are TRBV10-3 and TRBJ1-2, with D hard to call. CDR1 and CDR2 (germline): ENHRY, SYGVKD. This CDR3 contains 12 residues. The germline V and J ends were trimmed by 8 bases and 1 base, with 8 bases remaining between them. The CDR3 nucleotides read TGTGCCATCGGGCGCATTAACTATGGCTACACCTTC. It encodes CAIGRINYGYTF.

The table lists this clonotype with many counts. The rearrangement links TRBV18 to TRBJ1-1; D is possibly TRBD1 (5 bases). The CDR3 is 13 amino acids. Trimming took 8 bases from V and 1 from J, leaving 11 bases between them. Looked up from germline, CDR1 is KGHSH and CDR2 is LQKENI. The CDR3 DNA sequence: TGTGCCAGCAGCCCAACAGGGAACACTGAAGCTTTCTTT. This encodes CASSPTGNTEAFF.

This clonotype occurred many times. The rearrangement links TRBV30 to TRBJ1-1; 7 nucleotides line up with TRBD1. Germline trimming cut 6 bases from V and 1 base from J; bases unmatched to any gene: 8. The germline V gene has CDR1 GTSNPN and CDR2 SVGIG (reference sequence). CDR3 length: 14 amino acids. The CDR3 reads CACSTGRKNTEAFF. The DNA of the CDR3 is TGTGCCTGTTCGACAGGGCGGAAGAACACTGAAGCTTTCTTT.